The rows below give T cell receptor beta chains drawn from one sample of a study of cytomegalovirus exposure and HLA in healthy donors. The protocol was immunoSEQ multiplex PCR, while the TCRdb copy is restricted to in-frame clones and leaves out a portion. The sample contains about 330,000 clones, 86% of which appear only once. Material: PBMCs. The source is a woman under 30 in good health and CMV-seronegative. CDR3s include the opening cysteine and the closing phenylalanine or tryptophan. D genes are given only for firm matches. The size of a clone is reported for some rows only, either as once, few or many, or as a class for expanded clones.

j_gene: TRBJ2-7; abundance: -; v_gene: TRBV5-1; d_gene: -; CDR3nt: TGCGCCAGCAGCCCGGAGGGGATCCAGCAGTACTTC; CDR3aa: CASSPEGIQQYF
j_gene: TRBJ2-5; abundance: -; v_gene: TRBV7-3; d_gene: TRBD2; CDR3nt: TGTGCCAGCAGCCCCGGTATCGGGACTAGTAAAGAGACCCAGTACTTC; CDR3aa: CASSPGIGTSKETQYF
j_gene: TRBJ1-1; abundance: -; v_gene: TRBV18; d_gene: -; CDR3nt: TGTGCCAGCTCACCACCGCAACCCTCAGCGCCTGAAGCTTTCTTT; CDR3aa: CASSPPQPSAPEAFF
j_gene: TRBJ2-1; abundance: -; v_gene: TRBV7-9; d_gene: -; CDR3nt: TGTGCCAGCAGCTCCTCCACGGCCTACAATGAGCAGTTCTTC; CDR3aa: CASSSSTAYNEQFF
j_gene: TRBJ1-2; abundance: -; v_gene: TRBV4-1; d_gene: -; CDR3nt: TGCGCCAGCAGCCAAGAGTGGGCCGCTAACTATGGCTACACCTTC; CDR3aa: CASSQEWAANYGYTF
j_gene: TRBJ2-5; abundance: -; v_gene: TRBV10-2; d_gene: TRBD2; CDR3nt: TGCGCCAGCACAACCGGGAGGGCCTGGGAGACCCAGTACTTC; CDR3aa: CASTTGRAWETQYF
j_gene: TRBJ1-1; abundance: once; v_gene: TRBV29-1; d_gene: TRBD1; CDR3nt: TGCAGCGTGCCGGGACAGGATAACACTGAAGCTTTCTTT; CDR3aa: CSVPGQDNTEAFF
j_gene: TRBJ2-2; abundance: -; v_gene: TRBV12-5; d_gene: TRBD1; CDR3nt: TGTGCTAGTGGTTTGGGACAGGGTGGGACCGGGGAGCTGTTTTTT; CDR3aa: CASGLGQGGTGELFF
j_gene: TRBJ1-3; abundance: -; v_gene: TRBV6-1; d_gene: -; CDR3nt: TGTGCCAGCAGTGAATTCGGGACTGTTGGAAACACCATATATTTT; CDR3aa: CASSEFGTVGNTIYF
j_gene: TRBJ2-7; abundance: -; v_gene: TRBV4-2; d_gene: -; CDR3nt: TGTGCCAGCAGCCAGGTGGGGCAGTCATACGAGCAGTACTTC; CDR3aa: CASSQVGQSYEQYF